Following are 32 T cell receptor beta chains from one sample sequenced in a study of blood T cell repertoires in COVID-19. Only in-frame clones appear in the TCRdb table, and some are missing; sequencing was by immunoSEQ multiplex PCR. This sample has roughly 100,000 clones, with more than 80% found just once. The sequenced sample consisted of peripheral blood. All receptors derive from a man in his 60s with acute or convalescent COVID-19.

The rearrangement joins TRBV5-1 to TRBJ2-5; D uncertain. V lost 5 bases and J lost 5, with 19 bases in between. Germline V gene lookup returns CDR1 SGHRS and CDR2 YFSETQ. This CDR3 spans 15 amino acids. As DNA, the CDR3 is TGCGCCAGCAGACGTCTAGACGGAGCTAGGGAGACCCAGTACTTC. It is translated as CASRRLDGARETQYF. Looking up the rest from reference TRBV5-1 and TRBJ2-5 gives the full variable domain: KAGVTQTPRYLIKTRGQQVTLSCSPISGHRSVSWYQQTPGQGLQFLFEYFSETQRNKGNFPGRFSGRQFSNSRSEMNVSTLELGDSALYLCASRRLDGARETQYFGPGTRLLVL.

J is TRBJ2-3 and V is TRBV29-1; weak D call: TRBD1 (6 bases). V lost 6 bases and J 5 bases, leaving 12 bases between the germline ends. The CDR3 is made up of 12 amino acids. Germline-derived CDR1 and CDR2 are SQVTM and ANQGSEA. The CDR3 DNA reads TGCAGCGTAGGACAGACCCAAGATACGCAGTATTTT. Its protein is CSVGQTQDTQYF.

V gene TRBV2 combines with J gene TRBJ2-1; 9 bases are shared with TRBD2. CDR1 is SNHLY, CDR2 FYNNEI, per germline. The V gene end was trimmed by 5 bases and the J gene end by 7 bases; junction bases not matched to a gene: 3. This CDR3 is 13 amino acids long. As DNA, the CDR3 is TGTGCCAGCAGTACCGGACTAGCGAATGAGCAGTTCTTC. It translates to CASSTGLANEQFF.

This clone was observed a few times. The V gene is TRBV28, the J gene TRBJ1-2, with no clear D. CDR3 length: 12 amino acids. Trimming took off 7 bases at V and 8 bases at J, with 14 bases between the two ends. Germline-derived CDR1 and CDR2 are MDHEN and SYDVKM. CDR3: CASTTAPRGYTF. The CDR3 region has the DNA TGTGCCAGCACCACGGCCCCGAGGGGCTACACCTTC.

The chain recombines TRBV10-3 with TRBJ1-2, with D tentatively TRBD1 (6 bases). This CDR3 contains 16 residues. The V end lost 4 bases, the J end lost 3 bases, and 18 bases lay between the germline ends. Germline CDR1 and CDR2: ENHRY and SYGVKD. In nucleotides, the CDR3 is TGTGCCATCAGTGGGGGGCAGGGGAAAGCCGACTATGGCTACACCTTC. It translates to CAISGGQGKADYGYTF.

The rearrangement links TRBV28 to TRBJ2-3; 7 bases are a match to TRBD1. The CDR3 has 17 residues. V gave up 5 bases and J gave up 1 base; unmatched junction bases: 12. The germline CDR1 and CDR2 sequences are MDHEN and SYDVKM. The DNA of the CDR3 is TGTGCCAGCAGTCCTACACGAGGGGGCTGGGGCACAGATACGCAGTATTTT. Translation: CASSPTRGGWGTDTQYF.

The V call is TRBV24-1, the J call TRBJ1-2; D is possibly TRBD1 (6 bases). Germline lookup yields CDR1 KGHDR and CDR2 SFDVKD. V shed 6 bases and J shed 8 bases, with 12 bases lying between them. The CDR3 sequence is 12 residues long. The CDR3 region has the DNA TGTGCCACCAGTATAGGACAGCGCGGCTACACCTTC. It encodes CATSIGQRGYTF.

The gene calls are TRBV6-5 and TRBJ2-5; D may be TRBD2 (5 bases). The ends were cut back, 5 bases at V and 4 bases at J, with 14 bases in the middle. CDR1 is MNHEY, CDR2 SVGAGI, per germline. The CDR3 contains 14 residues. CDR3: CASSRELGGETQYF. CDR3 in DNA: TGTGCCAGCAGTAGGGAACTAGGAGGAGAGACCCAGTACTTC.

V and J are TRBV11-3 and TRBJ2-2; 8 nucleotides align to TRBD2. The CDR3 has 17 amino acids. Trimming cost V 5 bases and J 1 base; bases outside gene matches: 9. Germline assignment: CDR1 SGHNT and CDR2 YENEEA. The CDR3 region is CASSTQAGEWNTGELFF. The CDR3 DNA is TGTGCCAGCAGCACCCAAGCGGGGGAGTGGAACACCGGGGAGCTGTTTTTT.

The chain has TRBV18 and TRBJ1-2; a weak D match, TRBD1 (6 bases). The V and J ends lost 8 bases and 1 base respectively, with 20 bases between them. Germline V CDR1 and CDR2: KGHSH, LQKENI. CDR3 size: 16 residues. This CDR3 reads CASAAFGTPRNYGYTF. Here the CDR3 DNA reads TGTGCCAGCGCTGCCTTCGGGACACCCCGTAACTATGGCTACACCTTC.

The rearrangement joins TRBV21-1 to TRBJ2-1; no DNA check was done on the table's D call, TRBD2. TRBV21-1 is recorded as a pseudogene. The CDR3 contains 14 residues. The CDR3 sequence is CASSRNENANEQFF. CDR3 in DNA: TGTGCCAGCAGCCGTAATGAGAATGCGAATGAGCAGTTCTTC.

The chain uses TRBV29-1 and TRBJ2-7; D unresolved. CDR1 is SQVTM, CDR2 ANQGSEA, per germline. The ends were cut back, 7 bases at V and 2 bases at J, with 12 bases in the middle. This CDR3 is built from 12 residues. Here the CDR3 reads CSAVGTPYEQYF. Written as DNA, the CDR3 is TGCAGCGCCGTGGGCACACCCTACGAGCAGTACTTC.

The chain uses TRBV28 and TRBJ1-6; D might be TRBD1 (5 bases). Germline CDR1 reads MDHEN; CDR2 reads SYDVKM. The length of the CDR3 is 14 residues. The germline V and J ends were trimmed by 4 bases and 7 bases, with 11 bases remaining between them. The chain's CDR3 is CASSSPQGNSPLHF. The DNA of the CDR3 is TGTGCCAGCAGTTCGCCTCAGGGAAATTCACCCCTCCACTTT.

The chain uses TRBV11-3 and TRBJ2-3; unclear D gene. Looked up from germline, CDR1 is SGHNT and CDR2 is YENEEA. The CDR3 totals 15 residues. V shed 1 base and J shed 4 bases, with 12 bases lying between them. CDR3 amino acids: CASSLGSSRADTQYF. The CDR3 coding sequence is TGTGCCAGCAGCTTAGGCTCATCAAGAGCAGATACGCAGTATTTT. The full variable domain, in which reference TRBV11-3 and TRBJ2-3 provide the parts outside the CDR3, is EAGVVQSPRYKIIEKKQPVAFWCNPISGHNTLYWYLQNLGQGPELLIRYENEEAVDDSQLPKDRFSAERLKGVDSTLKIQPAELGDSAVYLCASSLGSSRADTQYFGPGTRLTVL.

CDR3 residues: CASSPSGRVGYTF. The CDR3 bases are TGTGCCAGCAGTCCCTCAGGGAGGGTAGGCTACACCTTC. The genes are TRBV28 and TRBJ1-2, with TRBD1 as a possible D gene (5 bases). Germline lookup yields CDR1 MDHEN and CDR2 SYDVKM. CDR3 length: 13 residues. Deletions cut 5 bases from V and 8 bases from J, with 15 bases between.

J is TRBJ1-4 and V is TRBV5-5; no definite D call. The CDR3 is made up of 16 amino acids. Trimming left V 0 bases short and J 4 bases short, with 13 bases between. CDR1 SGHKS and CDR2 YYEKEE come from the germline V gene (reference sequence). CDR3 region: CASSLAIRGYNEKLFF. For the CDR3, the DNA is TGTGCCAGCAGCTTGGCCATCCGGGGATATAATGAAAAACTGTTTTTT.

This clone was detected once. The rearrangement uses TRBV7-9 and TRBJ1-1, with D unresolved. Trimming removed 7 bases at V and 0 bases at J, with 9 bases between. Germline loops: CDR1 SEHNR, CDR2 FQNEAQ (reference sequence). The CDR3 spans 13 residues. The CDR3 coding sequence is TGTGCCAGCATGGCCTCCATGAACACTGAAGCTTTCTTT. Its protein product is CASMASMNTEAFF.

The rearrangement uses TRBV12-5 and TRBJ1-4, with 10 nucleotides matching TRBD1. The CDR3 spans 16 residues. Germline V CDR1 and CDR2: LGHNT, FRNRAP. V shed 0 bases, J shed 8 bases, and the junction held 6 bases outside the gene matches. The CDR3 loop reads CASGLVYGTGEEKLFF. In DNA, the CDR3 is TGTGCTAGTGGTTTGGTGTATGGGACAGGGGAGGAAAAACTGTTTTTT.

V is TRBV10-2 and J is TRBJ1-4; D remains unclear. The CDR3 is 11 amino acids. V dropped 7 bases and J dropped 11 bases, with 11 bases sitting between them. Germline lookup yields CDR1 WSHSY and CDR2 SAAADI. The CDR3: CASTNDYKLFF. The CDR3 DNA reads TGCGCCAGCACCAACGACTACAAACTGTTTTTT.

This clone was observed a handful of times. V is TRBV6-2 or TRBV6-3 and J is TRBJ1-5, with 8 bases lining up with TRBD1. The ends lost 5 bases at V and 2 bases at J; junction bases unmatched: 5. Per germline, CDR1 MNHEY and CDR2 SVGEGT. The CDR3 totals 15 residues. This CDR3 is CASSTIQGGNQPQHF. DNA of the CDR3: TGTGCCAGCAGTACCATACAGGGGGGCAATCAGCCCCAGCATTTT.

The J gene is TRBJ1-5, the V gene TRBV4-2; 7 nucleotides align to TRBD1. The CDR3 has 14 residues. Germline CDR1 is LGHNA and CDR2 is YNFKEQ. V lost 4 bases to trimming and J lost 3 bases; unmatched junction nucleotides: 3. The CDR3 DNA reads TGTGCCAGCAGCCCGGGACAGAACAATCAGCCCCAGCATTTT. Protein: CASSPGQNNQPQHF.

The chain combines TRBV3-1 (or the pseudogene TRBV3-2) with TRBJ1-2; 7 positions agree with TRBD1. This CDR3 region has 18 residues. V was clipped by 5 bases and J by 1 base; unmatched bases: 16. Germline V gene lookup returns CDR1 LGHDT and CDR2 YNNKEL (reference sequence). The DNA of the CDR3 is TGTGCCAGCAGCACACAGGGGCCGCAGCGAAGTTATAACTATGGCTACACCTTC. This gives the protein CASSTQGPQRSYNYGYTF.

This clone has only one observation. The rearrangement joins TRBV4-2 to TRBJ2-5, with 9 nucleotides matching TRBD2. This CDR3 spans 17 amino acids. J gave up 1 base and V 1 base, and 7 bases lay outside the gene matches. CDR1 LGHNA and CDR2 YNFKEQ come from the germline V gene. The CDR3 region has the DNA TGTGCCAGCAGCCAAGTTCCCGGACTAGCGATCCAAGAGACCCAGTACTTC. It translates to CASSQVPGLAIQETQYF.

V is TRBV5-6 and J is TRBJ1-4; TRBD1 might be the D (5 bases). The CDR3 is 16 amino acids. CDR1 is SGHDT, CDR2 YYEEEE, per germline. V was shortened by 0 bases and J by 7 bases, with 16 bases between the two germline ends. The CDR3 is CASSLAPGGQGEKLFF. For the CDR3, the DNA is TGTGCCAGCAGCTTGGCCCCCGGTGGACAAGGTGAAAAACTGTTTTTT.

This chain's CDR3 is CASSLQGGTDTQYF. The CDR3 DNA reads as TGTGCCAGCAGCTTGCAGGGGGGCACAGATACGCAGTATTTT. The chain is built from TRBV11-3 and TRBJ2-3; TRBD1 agrees at 7 bases. Germline-derived CDR1 and CDR2 are SGHNT and YENEEA. The CDR3 runs 14 residues. V dropped 3 bases and J dropped 1; count of bases not matched to a gene: 1.

The chain joins TRBV7-9 to TRBJ2-4, with D possibly being TRBD2 (5 bases). Germline loops: CDR1 SEHNR, CDR2 FQNEAQ (reference sequence). The ends were cut back, 6 bases at V and 3 bases at J, with 15 bases in the middle. CDR3 length equals 15 residues. CDR3 amino acids: CASSFGLSGKNIQYF. The CDR3 coding sequence is TGTGCCAGCAGTTTCGGACTGTCGGGCAAAAACATTCAGTACTTC.

The genes are TRBV5-1 and TRBJ2-7; TRBD2 is a possible D gene (5 bases). Trimming stripped 4 bases from V and 3 bases from J, with 11 bases between. Germline values: CDR1 SGHRS, CDR2 YFSETQ. This CDR3 contains 13 residues. The CDR3 protein is CASSINGVYEQYF. CDR3 DNA: TGCGCCAGCAGCATAAACGGGGTCTACGAGCAGTACTTC.

This rearrangement joins TRBV3-1 (or the pseudogene TRBV3-2) to TRBJ1-1; D gene ambiguous. The germline gives CDR1 LGHDT, CDR2 YNNKEL (reference sequence). The CDR3 consists of 13 residues. V was pared by 3 bases and J by 0 bases, with 5 bases between. The CDR3 region has the DNA TGTGCCAGCAGCCAGCACTTGAACACTGAAGCTTTCTTT. Encoded protein: CASSQHLNTEAFF.

The V call is TRBV5-1, the J call TRBJ2-7, with 8 bases identical to TRBD2. The germline V gene has CDR1 SGHRS and CDR2 YFSETQ. The length of the CDR3 is 13 residues. V lost 6 bases and J lost 5; bases outside the gene matches: 7. The CDR3 DNA reads TGCGCCAGCAAAATAGCGGGATCGGACGAGCAGTACTTC. Translated, it gives CASKIAGSDEQYF.

The chain links TRBV5-1 to TRBJ2-4, with 15 bases aligning to TRBD2. The CDR3 covers 19 residues. With 4 bases clipped from V and 2 bases from J, the junction kept 10 bases outside the gene matches. Germline V lookup: CDR1 SGHRS, CDR2 YFSETQ. CDR3 in amino acids: CASSRVRTSGRAPKNIQYF. As DNA, the CDR3 is TGCGCCAGCAGCCGGGTTAGGACTAGCGGGAGGGCCCCCAAAAACATTCAGTACTTC.

The V and J genes are TRBV29-1 and TRBJ2-5, with D unresolved. The CDR3 runs 9 residues. CDR1 is SQVTM, CDR2 ANQGSEA, per germline. With 6 bases removed from V and 4 bases from J, the gap between germline ends came to 3 bases. The DNA of the CDR3 is TGCAGCGTCGGAGAGACCCAGTACTTC. As protein: CSVGETQYF.

This rearrangement joins TRBV21-1 to TRBJ2-7; TRBD1, the D gene given by the table, was not confirmed from the DNA. TRBV21-1 is an annotated pseudogene. The CDR3 totals 10 residues. The CDR3 is CASIRGEQYV. The DNA of the CDR3 is TGTGCCAGCATCAGGGGCGAGCAGTACGTC.